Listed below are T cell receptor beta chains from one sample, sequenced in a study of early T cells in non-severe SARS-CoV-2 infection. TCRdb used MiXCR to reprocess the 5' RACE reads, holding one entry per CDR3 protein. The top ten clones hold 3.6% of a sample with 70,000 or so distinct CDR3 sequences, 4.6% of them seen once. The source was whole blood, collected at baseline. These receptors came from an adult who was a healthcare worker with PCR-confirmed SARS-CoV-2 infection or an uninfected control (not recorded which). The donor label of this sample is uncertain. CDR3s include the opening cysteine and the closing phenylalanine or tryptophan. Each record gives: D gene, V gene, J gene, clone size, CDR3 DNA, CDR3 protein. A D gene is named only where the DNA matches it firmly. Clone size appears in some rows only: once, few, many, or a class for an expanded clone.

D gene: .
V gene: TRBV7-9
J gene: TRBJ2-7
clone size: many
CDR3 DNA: TGTGCCAGCAGCTTAGAAGTGGGAGGCTACGAGCAGTACTTC
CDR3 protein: CASSLEVGGYEQYF

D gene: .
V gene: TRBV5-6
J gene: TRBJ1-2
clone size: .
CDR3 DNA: TGTGCCAGCAGCTTCAGCCCGACAGAGATCTATGGCTACACCTTC
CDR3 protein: CASSFSPTEIYGYTF

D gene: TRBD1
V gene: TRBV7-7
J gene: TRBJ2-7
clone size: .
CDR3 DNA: TGTGCTAGCAGCCCCTACCCCGCTCGACAGGGCCCCTACGAGCAGTACTTC
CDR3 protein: CASSPYPARQGPYEQYF

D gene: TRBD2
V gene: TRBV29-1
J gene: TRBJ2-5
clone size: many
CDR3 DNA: TGCAGCGCCGTAACTAGCGGGGGCCAACAAGAGACCCAGTACTTC
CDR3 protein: CSAVTSGGQQETQYF

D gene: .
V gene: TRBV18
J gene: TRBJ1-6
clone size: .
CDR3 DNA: TGTGCCAGCTCACCACAGGAGGTGGGAAATTCACCCCTCCACTTT
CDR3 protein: CASSPQEVGNSPLHF

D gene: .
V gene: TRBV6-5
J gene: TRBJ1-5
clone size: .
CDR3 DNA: TGTGCCAGCAGCCAAGGCCGGGGAGGCAATCAGCCCCAGCATTTT
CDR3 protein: CASSQGRGGNQPQHF

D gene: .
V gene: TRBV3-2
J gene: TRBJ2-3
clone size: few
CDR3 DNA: TGTGCCAGCAGCCAAGATTCAGGGCTAGCGACAGATACGCAGTATTTT
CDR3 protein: CASSQDSGLATDTQYF

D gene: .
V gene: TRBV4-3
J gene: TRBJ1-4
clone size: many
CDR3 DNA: TGCGCCAGCAGCCAAGATCAAAGGGGGGAAAAACTGTTTTTT
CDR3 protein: CASSQDQRGEKLFF

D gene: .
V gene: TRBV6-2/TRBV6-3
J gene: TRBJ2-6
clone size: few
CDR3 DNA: TGTGCCAGCTGGAGAAGGGGCTCTGGGGCCAACGTCCTGACTTTC
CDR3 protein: CASWRRGSGANVLTF

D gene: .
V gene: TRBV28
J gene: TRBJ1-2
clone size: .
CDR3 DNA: TGTGCCAGCAGTTTACCAGACAGCTATGGCTACACCTTC
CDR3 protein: CASSLPDSYGYTF

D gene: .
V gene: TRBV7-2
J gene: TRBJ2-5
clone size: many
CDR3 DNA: TGTGCCAGCAGCTTATCCGCCCTTCCGACCCAGTACTTC
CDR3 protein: CASSLSALPTQYF

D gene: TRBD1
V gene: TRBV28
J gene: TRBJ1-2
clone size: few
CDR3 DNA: TGTGCCAGCGTACCCCAGGACAGGGGCAACTATGGCTACACCTTC
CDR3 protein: CASVPQDRGNYGYTF

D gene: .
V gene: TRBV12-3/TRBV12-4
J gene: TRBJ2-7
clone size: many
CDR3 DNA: TGTGCCAGCAGTTTAGTATACGAGCAGTACTTC
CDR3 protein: CASSLVYEQYF

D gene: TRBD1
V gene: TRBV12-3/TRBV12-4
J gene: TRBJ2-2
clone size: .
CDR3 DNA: TGTGCCAGCAGCCGACAGGGGGCCGACACCGGGGAGCTGTTTTTT
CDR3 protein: CASSRQGADTGELFF

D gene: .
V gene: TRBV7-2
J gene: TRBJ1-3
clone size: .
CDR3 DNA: TGTGCCAGCAGCATCGATTGGTCTGGAAACACCATATATTTT
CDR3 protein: CASSIDWSGNTIYF

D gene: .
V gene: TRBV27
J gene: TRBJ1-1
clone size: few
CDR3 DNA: TGTGCCAGCAGTTCCTATCTAGGCACCGAAGCTTTCTTT
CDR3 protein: CASSSYLGTEAFF

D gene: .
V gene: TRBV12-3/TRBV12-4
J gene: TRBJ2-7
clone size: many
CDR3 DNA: TGTGCCAGCAGTCTCCCGACAAGCTACGAGCAGTACTTC
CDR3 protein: CASSLPTSYEQYF

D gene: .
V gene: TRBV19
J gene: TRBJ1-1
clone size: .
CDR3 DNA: TGTGCCAGTAGTATGCAGGTATGGGGTAACACTGAAGCTTTCTTT
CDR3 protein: CASSMQVWGNTEAFF

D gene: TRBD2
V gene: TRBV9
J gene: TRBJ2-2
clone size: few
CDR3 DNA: TGTGCCAGCAGCGTAGTGGCGGGGGTGAACACCGGGGAGCTGTTTTTT
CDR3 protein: CASSVVAGVNTGELFF

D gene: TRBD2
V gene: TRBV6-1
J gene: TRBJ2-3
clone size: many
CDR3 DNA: TGTGCCAGCAGTCGACTAGCGGGAAGCACAGATACGCAGTATTTT
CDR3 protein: CASSRLAGSTDTQYF

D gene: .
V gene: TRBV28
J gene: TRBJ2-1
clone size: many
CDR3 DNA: TGTGCCAGCAGTGAAGGGCCATACAATGAGCAGTTCTTC
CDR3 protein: CASSEGPYNEQFF

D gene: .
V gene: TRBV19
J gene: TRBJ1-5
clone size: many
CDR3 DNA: TGTGCCAGTCGTGGGACTCAGCCCCAGCATTTT
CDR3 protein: CASRGTQPQHF

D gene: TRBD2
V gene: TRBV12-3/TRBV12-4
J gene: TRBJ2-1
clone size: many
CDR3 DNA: TGTGCCAGCAGCCCCGGGGAGGGATGGAATGAGCAGTTCTTC
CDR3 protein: CASSPGEGWNEQFF

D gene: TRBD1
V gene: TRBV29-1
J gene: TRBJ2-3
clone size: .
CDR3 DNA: TGCAGCGCCCGACAGGGGACCAGCACAGATACGCAGTATTTT
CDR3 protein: CSARQGTSTDTQYF

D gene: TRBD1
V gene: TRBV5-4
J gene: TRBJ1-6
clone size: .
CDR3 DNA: TGTGCCAGCAGCCCTCCGGGGGGACAGTCGTCACCCCTCCACTTT
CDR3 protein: CASSPPGGQSSPLHF

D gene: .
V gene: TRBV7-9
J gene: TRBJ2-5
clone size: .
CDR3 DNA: TGTGCCAGCAGCCGGGGACGAGTTCCTGAGACCCAGTACTTC
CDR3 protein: CASSRGRVPETQYF

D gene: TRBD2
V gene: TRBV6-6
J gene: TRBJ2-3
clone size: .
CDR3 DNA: TGTGCCAGCAGTTTTAGCGGGGGGAATGTAGATACGCAGTATTTT
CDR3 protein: CASSFSGGNVDTQYF

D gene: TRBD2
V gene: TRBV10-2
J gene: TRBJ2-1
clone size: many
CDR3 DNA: TGCGCCAGCTGGCTAGCGGGTAGCTCCTACAATGAGCAGTTCTTC
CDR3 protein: CASWLAGSSYNEQFF

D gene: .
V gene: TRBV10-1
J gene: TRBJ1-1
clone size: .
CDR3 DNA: TGCGCCAGCAGTGAGGGGCGCGGGGAAGCTTTCTTT
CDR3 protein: CASSEGRGEAFF

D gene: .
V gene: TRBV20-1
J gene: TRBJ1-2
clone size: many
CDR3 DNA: TGCAGTGCTAGAGATCCTGCGGGAGGGGTCTATGGCTACACCTTC
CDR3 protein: CSARDPAGGVYGYTF

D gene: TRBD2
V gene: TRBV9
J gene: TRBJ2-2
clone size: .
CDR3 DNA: TGTGCCAGCAGCCCCCGACTAGCGGGGGCTTTGTGGACCGGGGAGCTGTTTTTT
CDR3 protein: CASSPRLAGALWTGELFF

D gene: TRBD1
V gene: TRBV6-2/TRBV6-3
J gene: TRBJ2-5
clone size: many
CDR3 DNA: TGTGCCAGCAGTTACGGGGGACAGGCCCAAGAGACCCAGTACTTC
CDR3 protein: CASSYGGQAQETQYF

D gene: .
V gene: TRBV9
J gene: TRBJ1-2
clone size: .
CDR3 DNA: TGTGCCAGCAGCGTAGAGGGCAGGGGAATATATGGCTACACCTTC
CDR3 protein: CASSVEGRGIYGYTF

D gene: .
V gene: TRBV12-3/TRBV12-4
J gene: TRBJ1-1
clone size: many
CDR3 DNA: TGTGCCAGCAGTTTCTGGGGAACTGAAGCTTTCTTT
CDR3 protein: CASSFWGTEAFF

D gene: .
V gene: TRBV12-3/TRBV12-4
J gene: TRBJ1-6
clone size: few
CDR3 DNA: TGTGCCAGCAGTTTAGAGGGGTATTCACCCCTCCACTTT
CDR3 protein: CASSLEGYSPLHF

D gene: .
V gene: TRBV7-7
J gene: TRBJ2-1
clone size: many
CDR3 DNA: TGTGCTAGCAGCTTAGATCAGGGGCACTACAATGAGCAGTTCTTC
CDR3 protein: CASSLDQGHYNEQFF

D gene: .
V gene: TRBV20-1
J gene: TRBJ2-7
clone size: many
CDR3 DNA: TGCAGTGGGACCTACTCCTGGGAGCAGTACTTC
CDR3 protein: CSGTYSWEQYF

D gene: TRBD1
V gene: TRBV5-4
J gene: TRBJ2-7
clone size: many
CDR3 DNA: TGTGCCAGCAGCTTATTTGACAGGGAAAATTACGAGCAGTACTTC
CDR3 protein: CASSLFDRENYEQYF

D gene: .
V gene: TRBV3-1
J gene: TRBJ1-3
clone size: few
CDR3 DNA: TGTGCCAGCAGCCAAGATTATGGCGACGCACACTCTGGAAACACCATATATTTT
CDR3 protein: CASSQDYGDAHSGNTIYF

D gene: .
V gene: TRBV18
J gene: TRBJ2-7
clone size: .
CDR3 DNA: TGTGCCAGCTCACTCAACAGAGATCACTACGAGCAGTACTTC
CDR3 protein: CASSLNRDHYEQYF